There are a few counts of the clone carrying this T cell receptor beta chain. This entry belongs to a study of spatial heterogeneity in lung cancer. Trimming shortened V by 1 base and J by 11 bases, and 11 bases separated the two germline ends. Germline V gene data show CDR1 as SEHNR and CDR2 as FQNEAQ (reference sequence). The length of the CDR3 is 12 residues. Stated time point: sample taken at primary tumor resection. TCRdb redid the calling of the 5' RACE reads with MiXCR, one entry per CDR3 protein. Among roughly 79,000 distinct CDR3 sequences listed, about 8.5% were seen once. The material sequenced was PBMCs, taken at surgery. The chain couples TRBV7-9 to TRBJ1-1; D is unresolved. This TCR derives from a male donor with early-stage non-small cell lung cancer. CDR3 sequence (DNA): TGTGCCAGCAGCTTAGTATCATGGGCCGCTTTCTTT. It specifies CASSLVSWAAFF.